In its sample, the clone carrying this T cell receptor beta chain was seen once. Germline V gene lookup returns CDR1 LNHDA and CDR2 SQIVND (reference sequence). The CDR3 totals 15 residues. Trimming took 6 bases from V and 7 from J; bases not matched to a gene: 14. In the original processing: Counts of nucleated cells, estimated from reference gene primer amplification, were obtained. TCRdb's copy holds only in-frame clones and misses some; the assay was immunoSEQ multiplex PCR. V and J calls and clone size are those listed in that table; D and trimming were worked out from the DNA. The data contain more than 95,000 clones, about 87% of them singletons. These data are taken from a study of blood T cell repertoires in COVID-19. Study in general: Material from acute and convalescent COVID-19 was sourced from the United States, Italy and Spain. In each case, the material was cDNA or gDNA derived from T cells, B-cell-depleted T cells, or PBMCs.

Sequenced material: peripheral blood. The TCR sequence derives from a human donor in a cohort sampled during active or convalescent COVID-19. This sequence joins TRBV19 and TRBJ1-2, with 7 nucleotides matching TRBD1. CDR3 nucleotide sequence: TGTGCCAGTAGCCGGACAGGCCAACATTCTTTTGGCTACACCTTC. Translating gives CASSRTGQHSFGYTF.